A selection of T cell receptor beta chains follows, all from one sample in a study of T cell repertoires in cytomegalovirus infection. Antigen specificity for these receptors is unknown. One entry per CDR3 protein, called by TCRdb with MiXCR from the reads. The table lists some 940,000 distinct CDR3 sequences, approximately 30% of them singletons. The source material was cultured CD8+ T cells from PBMCs, sampled from culture after CMV antigen stimulation. The receptors shown here come from a human donor in good health (CMV status not recorded). Some clones in this sample may be carry-over from other donors' samples. Each CDR3 is given with its conserved first and last residue. The order of the fields is D gene, clone size, J gene, V gene, CDR3 DNA, CDR3 protein. D genes are given only for firm matches. Size tells how often a clone was seen (once, few, many) or the class of an expanded clone, and some rows leave it out.

>.|few|TRBJ2-5|TRBV2
TGTGCCAGCAGTGAAGCAAGAGGGTCAGAGACCCAGTACTTC
CASSEARGSETQYF
>TRBD2|.|TRBJ2-5|TRBV7-8
TGTGCCAGCAGCACCCGGCCCCTACTAGCGGGGGGGGAGACCCAGTACTTC
CASSTRPLLAGGETQYF
>TRBD1|.|TRBJ1-5|TRBV28
TGTGCCAGCAGTTACAGGGGGGATTATAGCAATCAGCCCCAGCATTTT
CASSYRGDYSNQPQHF
>.|few|TRBJ1-2|TRBV2
TGTGCCAGCATTGACAGCTCCTATGGCTACACCTTC
CASIDSSYGYTF
>TRBD2|.|TRBJ2-4|TRBV6-6
TGTGCCAGCAGTTACGAGCGGGGGGGCCCCAAAAACATTCAGTACTTC
CASSYERGGPKNIQYF
>.|few|TRBJ1-2|TRBV12-3/TRBV12-4
TGTGCCAGCACTCAGGCGTGGTATGGCTACACCTTC
CASTQAWYGYTF
>TRBD1|.|TRBJ2-3|TRBV3-1
TGTGCCAGCAGCCAAGACGGGGACAGTTTTTCTCCCACAGATACGCAGTATTTT
CASSQDGDSFSPTDTQYF
>TRBD1|many|TRBJ1-1|TRBV6-1
TGTGCCAGCAGTGACAGGACAGGGGGCCGGAGGGGGAACACTGAAGCTTTCTTT
CASSDRTGGRRGNTEAFF
>TRBD2|.|TRBJ2-3|TRBV9
TGTGCCAGCAGCCCCCCCACGCTCGGGACTAGCGGGGGGGGGAGCACAGATACGCAGTATTTT
CASSPPTLGTSGGGSTDTQYF
>.|.|TRBJ2-2|TRBV7-4
TGTGCCAGCAGCTTCGCAAGTAGGTTAGAGAACACCGGGGAGCTGTTTTTT
CASSFASRLENTGELFF
>TRBD2|.|TRBJ2-2|TRBV20-1
TGCAGTGCCCGGCCCACTAGCGGGGCCCTCTACACCGGGGAGCTGTTTTTT
CSARPTSGALYTGELFF
>TRBD1|few|TRBJ1-1|TRBV19
TGTGCCAGTAGCCCAATTGGGACAGACGTACCTGAAGCTTTCTTT
CASSPIGTDVPEAFF
>.|few|TRBJ2-7|TRBV11-2
TGTGCCAGCAGTCGAGGGGCAGGTACCTACGAGCAGTACTTC
CASSRGAGTYEQYF
>.|.|TRBJ2-5|TRBV3-1
TGTGCCAGCAGCCAAGGCGCAGTACTTGCTCAAGAGACCCAGTACTTC
CASSQGAVLAQETQYF
>.|few|TRBJ2-1|TRBV6-1
TGTGCCAGCAGTGAAATAACCGTGGATGAGCAGTTCTTC
CASSEITVDEQFF
>.|.|TRBJ2-1|TRBV6-6
TGTGCCACCGCTCTGGGGGGCAGTTCTGAGCAGTTCTTC
CATALGGSSEQFF
>TRBD2|.|TRBJ2-7|TRBV12-3/TRBV12-4
TGTGCCAGCAGTTTATTGACTAGCCAGTCCTACGAGCAGTACTTC
CASSLLTSQSYEQYF
>TRBD1|many|TRBJ2-7|TRBV7-6
TGTGCCAGCAGCCCGGGACAGGGACTCTACGAGCAGTACTTC
CASSPGQGLYEQYF
>.|.|TRBJ1-2|TRBV18
TGTACCAGCTCACCAACCGGGCCGAGGACTAACTATGGCTACACCTTC
CTSSPTGPRTNYGYTF
>TRBD2|few|TRBJ2-1|TRBV25-1
TGTGCCAGCACCGCGGGGGACTCCTACAATGAGCAGTTCTTC
CASTAGDSYNEQFF
>TRBD1|few|TRBJ2-1|TRBV10-3
TGTGCCATCATCGGGACAGGGGGCTACAATGAGCAGTTCTTC
CAIIGTGGYNEQFF
>TRBD1|.|TRBJ1-6|TRBV20-1
TGCAGTGCGCGGACAGGGTCGGTCTATAATTCACCCCTCCACTTT
CSARTGSVYNSPLHF
>.|.|TRBJ2-3|TRBV20-1
TGCAGTGCTAGAGTTGGTGACATAGCCAGCACAGATACGCAGTATTTT
CSARVGDIASTDTQYF
>TRBD1|many|TRBJ2-6|TRBV7-6
TGTGCCAGCAGCGTCCGGACAGGGCTTTACTCTGGGGCCAACGTCCTGACTTTC
CASSVRTGLYSGANVLTF
>.|.|TRBJ2-4|TRBV27
TGTGCCAGCAGTTTAGGTACCAAAAACATTCAGTACTTC
CASSLGTKNIQYF
>.|few|TRBJ1-1|TRBV27
TGTGCCAGCAGTTTATCGTCTGACAGGTTAGGCCCTGAAGCTTTCTTT
CASSLSSDRLGPEAFF
>.|.|TRBJ1-6|TRBV5-8
TGTGCCAGCAGCCTCCACTCGAGAAACCCTCGAGGACCCCTCCACTTT
CASSLHSRNPRGPLHF
>.|once|TRBJ2-1|TRBV6-1
TGTGCCAGCAGTGAACTTGGGGGGGCTGCACTCGGGGAGTTC
CASSELGGAALGEF
>TRBD2|.|TRBJ2-1|TRBV14
TGTGCCAGCAGCCAATGGGGGGGCTCCTACAATGAGCAGTTCTTC
CASSQWGGSYNEQFF
>TRBD2|.|TRBJ2-3|TRBV5-6
TGTGCCAGCAGCTCCCGGCTAGCGGCCCAAGGCACAGATACGCAGTATTTT
CASSSRLAAQGTDTQYF
>TRBD1|few|TRBJ1-1|TRBV7-9
TGTGCCAGCAGCCACAGGGGAGGGATGAACACTGAAGCTTTCTTT
CASSHRGGMNTEAFF
>.|few|TRBJ2-1|TRBV27
TGTGCCAGCTGGAAGGGTCGTGGGGTAAATGAGCAGTTCTTC
CASWKGRGVNEQFF
>TRBD1|few|TRBJ1-1|TRBV27
TGTGCCAGCAGTTGGGGACAGATGAACACTGAAGCTTTCTTT
CASSWGQMNTEAFF
>.|.|TRBJ2-3|TRBV6-6
TGTGCCAGCAGTTACTCCAACTACACAGATACGCAGTATTTT
CASSYSNYTDTQYF
>TRBD1|.|TRBJ2-6|TRBV27
TGTGCCAGCAGTCCTCGACAGGGGATCTCTGGGGCCAACGTCCTGACTTTC
CASSPRQGISGANVLTF
>.|.|TRBJ2-7|TRBV6-1
TGTGCCAGCAGTGGTCTGGACAGTTACGAGCAGTACTTC
CASSGLDSYEQYF
>.|few|TRBJ2-1|TRBV7-9
TGTGCCAGCAGCTCCACCGGGACCGAATACAATGAGCAGTTCTTC
CASSSTGTEYNEQFF
>.|few|TRBJ2-2|TRBV7-9
TGTGCCAGCAGCAACATGCAGGTCACCGGGGAGCTGTTTTTT
CASSNMQVTGELFF
>.|.|TRBJ1-5|TRBV9
TGTGCCAGCAGCCTAAGTGGTCAGAGCAATCAGCCCCAGCATTTT
CASSLSGQSNQPQHF
>.|.|TRBJ2-7|TRBV7-6
TGTGCCAGCAGCTTGACCGGGACGGTCTACGAGCAGTACTTC
CASSLTGTVYEQYF
>TRBD2|.|TRBJ2-2|TRBV7-6
TGTGCCAGCAGCCGGACTGCGGGGGCCGGGGAGCTGTTTTTT
CASSRTAGAGELFF
>TRBD2|few|TRBJ2-1|TRBV6-2/TRBV6-3
TGTGCCAGCAGCCCTACCCCGGGGGGGAACAATGAGCAGTTCTTC
CASSPTPGGNNEQFF
>TRBD2|.|TRBJ2-3|TRBV2
TGTGCCAGCTGCCGCGGGAGGGCAACAACAGATACGCAGTATTTT
CASCRGRATTDTQYF
>.|many|TRBJ1-5|TRBV7-8
TGTGCCAGCAGCTTACTACAGGACCTTAATCAGCCCCAGCATTTT
CASSLLQDLNQPQHF
>TRBD1|.|TRBJ1-1|TRBV6-2/TRBV6-3
TGTGCCAGCAGTGAACAGGGGGCCGGGAACACTGAAGCTTTCTTT
CASSEQGAGNTEAFF
>.|many|TRBJ2-1|TRBV7-2
TGTGCCAGCAGCCCCAGACTAGACAGCTCCTACAATGAGCAGTTCTTC
CASSPRLDSSYNEQFF
>.|few|TRBJ2-5|TRBV4-1
TGCGCCAGCAGTGCAGCGTACCAAGAGACCCAGTACTTC
CASSAAYQETQYF
>.|.|TRBJ1-1|TRBV19
TGTGCCAGTAGTTACCTAGAGGGGTTTGAAGCTTTCTTT
CASSYLEGFEAFF
>.|.|TRBJ1-1|TRBV12-5
TGTGCTAGTGGTTTGGCGACGAACACTGAAGCTTTCTTT
CASGLATNTEAFF